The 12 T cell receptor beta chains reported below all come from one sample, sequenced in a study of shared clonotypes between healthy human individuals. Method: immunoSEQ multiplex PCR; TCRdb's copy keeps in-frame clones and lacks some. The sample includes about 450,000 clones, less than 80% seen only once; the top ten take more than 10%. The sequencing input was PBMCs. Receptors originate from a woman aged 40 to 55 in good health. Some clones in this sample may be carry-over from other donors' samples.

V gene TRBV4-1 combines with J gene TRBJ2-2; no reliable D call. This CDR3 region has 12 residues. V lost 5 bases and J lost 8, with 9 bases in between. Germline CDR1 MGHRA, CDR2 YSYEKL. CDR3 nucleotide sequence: TGCGCCAGCAGCGGTCCTGCTGGGGAGCTGTTTTTT. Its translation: CASSGPAGELFF.

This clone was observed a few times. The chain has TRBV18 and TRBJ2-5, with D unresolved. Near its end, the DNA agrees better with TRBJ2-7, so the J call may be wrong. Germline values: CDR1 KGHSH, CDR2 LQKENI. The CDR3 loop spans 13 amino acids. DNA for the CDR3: TGTGCCAGCTCACCTGACACTATCTACGAGCAGTACTTC. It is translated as CASSPDTIYEQYF.

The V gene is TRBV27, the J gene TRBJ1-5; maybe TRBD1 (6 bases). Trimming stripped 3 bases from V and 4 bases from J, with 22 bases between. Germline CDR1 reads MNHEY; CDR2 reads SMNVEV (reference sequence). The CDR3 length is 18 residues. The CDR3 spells CASSFTIPRDTINQPQHF. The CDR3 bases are TGTGCCAGCAGTTTCACAATTCCCCGGGACACGATAAATCAGCCCCAGCATTTT.

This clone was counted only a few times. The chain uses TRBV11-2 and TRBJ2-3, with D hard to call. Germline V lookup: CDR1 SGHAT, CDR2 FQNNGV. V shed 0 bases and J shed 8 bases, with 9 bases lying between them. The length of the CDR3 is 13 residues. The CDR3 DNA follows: TGTGCCAGCAGCTTAGACCTGAGACGTACGCAGTATTTT. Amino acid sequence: CASSLDLRRTQYF.

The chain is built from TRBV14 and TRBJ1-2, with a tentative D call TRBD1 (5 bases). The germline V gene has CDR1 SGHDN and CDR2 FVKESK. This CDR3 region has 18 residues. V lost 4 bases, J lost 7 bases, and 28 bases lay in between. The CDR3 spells CASSPLFGPESGRGGYTF. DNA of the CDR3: TGTGCCAGCAGCCCCCTTTTCGGACCGGAGAGCGGGAGGGGTGGCTACACCTTC. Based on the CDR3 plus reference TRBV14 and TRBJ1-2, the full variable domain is EAGVTQFPSHSVIEKGQTVTLRCDPISGHDNLYWYRRVMGKEIKFLLHFVKESKQDESGMPNNRFLAERTGGTYSTLKVQPAELEDSGVYFCASSPLFGPESGRGGYTFGSGTRLTVV.

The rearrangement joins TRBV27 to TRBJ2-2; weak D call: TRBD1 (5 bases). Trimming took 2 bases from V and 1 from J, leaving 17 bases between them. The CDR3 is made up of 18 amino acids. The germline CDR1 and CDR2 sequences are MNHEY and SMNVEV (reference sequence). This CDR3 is CASSLRGPKIKNTGELFF. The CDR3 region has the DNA TGTGCCAGCAGTTTAAGGGGCCCTAAGATTAAGAACACCGGGGAGCTGTTTTTT.

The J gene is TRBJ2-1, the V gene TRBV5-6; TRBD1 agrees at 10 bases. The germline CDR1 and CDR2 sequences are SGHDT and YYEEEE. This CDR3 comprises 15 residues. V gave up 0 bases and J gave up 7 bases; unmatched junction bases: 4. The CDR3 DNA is TGTGCCAGCAGCTTGGGGGACAGGGGTTATAATGAGCAGTTCTTC. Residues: CASSLGDRGYNEQFF.

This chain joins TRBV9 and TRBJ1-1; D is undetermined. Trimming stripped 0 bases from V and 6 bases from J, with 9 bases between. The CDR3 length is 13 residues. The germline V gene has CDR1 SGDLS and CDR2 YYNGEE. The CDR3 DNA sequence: TGTGCCAGCAGCGTAGGGGCAGGCGCTGAAGCTTTCTTT. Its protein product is CASSVGAGAEAFF.

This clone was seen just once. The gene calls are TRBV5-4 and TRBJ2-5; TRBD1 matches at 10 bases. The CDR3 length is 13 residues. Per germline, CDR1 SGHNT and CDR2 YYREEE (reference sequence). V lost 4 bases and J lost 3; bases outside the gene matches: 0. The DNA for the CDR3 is TGTGCCAGCAGCGGACAGGGGGAAGAGACCCAGTACTTC. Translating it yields CASSGQGEETQYF.

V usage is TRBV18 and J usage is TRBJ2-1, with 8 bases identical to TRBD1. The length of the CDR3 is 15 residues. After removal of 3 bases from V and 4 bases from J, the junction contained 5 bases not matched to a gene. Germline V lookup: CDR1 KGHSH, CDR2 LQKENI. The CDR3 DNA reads TGTGCCAGCTCACCCGCGGACAGGGAGTACAATGAGCAGTTCTTC. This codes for CASSPADREYNEQFF.

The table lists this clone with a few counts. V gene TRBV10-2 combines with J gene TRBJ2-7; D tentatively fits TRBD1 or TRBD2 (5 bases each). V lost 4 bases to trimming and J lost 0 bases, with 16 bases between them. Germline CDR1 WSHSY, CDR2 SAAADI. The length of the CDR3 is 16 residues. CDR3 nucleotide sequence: TGCGCCAGCAGTGGGGTTTCCGAGGGGAGCTCCTACGAGCAGTACTTC. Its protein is CASSGVSEGSSYEQYF.

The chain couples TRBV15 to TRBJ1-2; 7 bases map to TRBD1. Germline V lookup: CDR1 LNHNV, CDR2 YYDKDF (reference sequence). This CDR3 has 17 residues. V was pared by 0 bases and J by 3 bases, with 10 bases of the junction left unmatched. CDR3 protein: CATSRDRRGGTDYGYTF. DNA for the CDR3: TGTGCCACCAGCAGAGATAGGCGGGGTGGGACAGACTATGGCTACACCTTC. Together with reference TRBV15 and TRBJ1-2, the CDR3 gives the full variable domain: DAMVIQNPRYQVTQFGKPVTLSCSQTLNHNVMYWYQQKSSQAPKLLFHYYDKDFNNEADTPDNFQSRRPNTSFCFLDIRSPGLGDTAMYLCATSRDRRGGTDYGYTFGSGTRLTVV.